In its sample, the clone carrying this T cell receptor beta chain was seen many times. Its target is unknown. V lost 4 bases and J lost 0, with 15 bases in between. Germline CDR1 and CDR2: DFQATT and SNEGSKA (reference sequence). The CDR3 is made up of 15 amino acids. This entry belongs to a study of blood T cells in healthy people across ages. Extraction of total RNA produced a minimum of 5.5 micrograms from each sample. Sample-barcoded 5' priming and a J-beta primer mix drove a second PCR of about 7 to 11 cycles. TCRdb fed the 5' RACE reads into MiXCR, producing one record per CDR3 protein. The table lists about 830,000 distinct CDR3 sequences, 58% of them singletons. Notes on the study in general: Strongly correlated with naive T cell percentage was TCR beta diversity. In long-lived donors, naive CD4+ cell counts and diversity exceeded those of aged donors. Those diversity estimates obtained from one million T cells were thought to be underestimates.

Sequenced sample: blood. The sequence was obtained from a man aged 30 to 39 in good health. The chain is built from TRBV20-1 and TRBJ2-5; D possibly matches TRBD1 or TRBD2 (6 bases each). CDR3 protein: CSATRLGGNQETQYF. For the CDR3, the DNA is TGCAGTGCTACCCGGCTAGGGGGGAACCAAGAGACCCAGTACTTC.